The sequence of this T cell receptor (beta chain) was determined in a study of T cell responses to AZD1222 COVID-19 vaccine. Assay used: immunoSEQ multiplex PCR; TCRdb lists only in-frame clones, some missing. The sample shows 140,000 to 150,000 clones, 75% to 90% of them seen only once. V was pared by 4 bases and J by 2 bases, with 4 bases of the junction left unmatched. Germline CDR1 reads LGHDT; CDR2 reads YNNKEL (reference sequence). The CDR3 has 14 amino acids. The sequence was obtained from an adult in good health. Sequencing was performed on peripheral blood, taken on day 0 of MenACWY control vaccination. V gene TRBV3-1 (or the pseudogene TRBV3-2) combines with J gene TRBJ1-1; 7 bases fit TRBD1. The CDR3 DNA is TGTGCCAGCAGCCTCGACAGGGTAAACACTGAAGCTTTCTTT. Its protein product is CASSLDRVNTEAFF.